The rows below give T cell receptor beta chains drawn from one sample of a study of response to subunit inactivated influenza vaccine. MiXCR was run by TCRdb on the RT-PCR reads, yielding one entry per CDR3 protein. In the table there are hundreds of thousands of distinct CDR3 sequences, 14% of which are singletons. This specimen was PBMCs from blood, taken around 15 days before vaccination. The receptors shown here come from a man in his fifties who received an inactivated influenza vaccine. Each CDR3 is given with its conserved first and last residue. D genes are given only for firm matches. A clone size is listed for some rows: how often the clone was seen (once, few, many), or a class if it is expanded.

v_gene	d_gene	abundance	j_gene	CDR3nt	CDR3aa
TRBV6-5	NA	NA	TRBJ2-7	TGTGCCAGCAGTTACAGGGTCCGGCCGATCAACTCCTACGAGCAGTACTTC	CASSYRVRPINSYEQYF
TRBV5-1	TRBD1	few	TRBJ1-1	TGCGCCAGCAGCTTTGATCCTGGACAGGGAAGGAACACTGAAGCTTTCTTT	CASSFDPGQGRNTEAFF
TRBV20-1	TRBD2	few	TRBJ2-1	TGCAGTGCGACACTAGCGGGAGTAGAGAATGAGCAGTTCTTC	CSATLAGVENEQFF
TRBV7-2	TRBD2	few	TRBJ2-7	TGTGCCAGCAGCCCGACTAGCGGGAGGCACCACGAGCAGTACTTC	CASSPTSGRHHEQYF
TRBV12-3/TRBV12-4	TRBD2	NA	TRBJ2-2	TGTGCCAGCAGTCCCTTGGGACTAGCGGGGTTAACCGGGGAGCTGTTTTTT	CASSPLGLAGLTGELFF
TRBV7-9	NA	NA	TRBJ1-4	TGTGCCAGCAGCTCGACCCCCCGCGGTGAAAAACTGTTTTTT	CASSSTPRGEKLFF
TRBV10-3	NA	few	TRBJ2-7	TGTGCCATCAGTGAGTCTCCAATCTACGAGCAGTACTTC	CAISESPIYEQYF
TRBV24-1	NA	few	TRBJ2-7	TGTGCCACCAGTGATTTCGAGGATTCCTACGAGCAGTACTTC	CATSDFEDSYEQYF
TRBV20-1	NA	few	TRBJ1-5	TGCAGTGCAAGAGTCCAGGGCTCAACCAATCAGCCCCAGCATTTT	CSARVQGSTNQPQHF
TRBV14	NA	NA	TRBJ2-7	TGTGCCAGCAGCCAAGAGGAACGTACCCCATCCTACGAGCAGTACTTC	CASSQEERTPSYEQYF
TRBV4-1	TRBD1	few	TRBJ2-7	TGCGCCAGCAGCAACCCAGGGGGCTTCTACGAGCAGTACTTC	CASSNPGGFYEQYF
TRBV6-2/TRBV6-3	NA	many	TRBJ2-1	TGTGCCAGCAGTCCCTTGTTTGAGCAGTTCTTC	CASSPLFEQFF
TRBV3-1	NA	few	TRBJ2-6	TGTGCCAGCCTCCAGGGAGGGGCCAACGTCCTGACTTTC	CASLQGGANVLTF
TRBV6-1	NA	few	TRBJ1-3	TGTGCCAGCAGTAGAAACAGGATCTCTGGAAACACCATATATTTT	CASSRNRISGNTIYF
TRBV6-2/TRBV6-3	TRBD2	NA	TRBJ2-3	TGTGCCAGCAGGCATGAGCGGGAGTACGGAGATACGCAGTATTTT	CASRHEREYGDTQYF
TRBV20-1	NA	NA	TRBJ2-1	TGCAGTACGGAAAAGCGGTATAGCTCCTACAATGAGCAGTTCTTC	CSTEKRYSSYNEQFF